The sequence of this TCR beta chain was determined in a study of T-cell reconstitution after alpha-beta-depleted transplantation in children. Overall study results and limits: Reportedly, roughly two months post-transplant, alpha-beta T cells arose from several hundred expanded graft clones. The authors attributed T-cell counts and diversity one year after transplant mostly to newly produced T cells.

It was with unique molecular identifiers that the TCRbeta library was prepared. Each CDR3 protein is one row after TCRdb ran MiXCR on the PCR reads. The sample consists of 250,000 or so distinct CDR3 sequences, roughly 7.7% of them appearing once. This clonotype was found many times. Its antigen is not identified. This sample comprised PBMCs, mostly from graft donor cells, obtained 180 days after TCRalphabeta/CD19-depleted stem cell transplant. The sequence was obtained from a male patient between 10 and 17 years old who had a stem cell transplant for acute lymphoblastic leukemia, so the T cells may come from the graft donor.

The CDR3 protein is CASSMGGRQNTEAFF. The CDR3 nucleotides read TGCGCCAGCAGCATGGGCGGACGTCAGAACACTGAAGCTTTCTTT. J is TRBJ1-1 and V is TRBV5-1; D not certain. The CDR3 is 15 amino acids. Trimming pared 4 bases from V and 1 base from J, leaving 14 bases between. Germline CDR1 SGHRS, CDR2 YFSETQ.